A selection of T cell receptor beta chains follows, all from one sample in a study of blood T cell repertoires in COVID-19. Assay: immunoSEQ multiplex PCR; the TCRdb copy retains only in-frame clones and omits some. The repertoire holds some 38,000 clones, with just over 90% as singletons. Sample: peripheral blood. These receptors were taken from a man aged 50 or older with active COVID-19. Both conserved end residues are part of each CDR3. Size tells how often a clone was seen (once, few, many) or the class of an expanded clone, and some rows leave it out.

v_call: TRBV12-5; j_call: TRBJ1-1; clone_size: .; cdr3_aa: CASGLVQGRGTEAFF
v_call: TRBV5-4; j_call: TRBJ1-1; clone_size: .; cdr3_aa: CASSQPGTGFTGEAFF
v_call: TRBV3-1/TRBV3-2; j_call: TRBJ2-6; clone_size: .; cdr3_aa: CASSRNRGRISISGANVLTF
v_call: TRBV5-4; j_call: TRBJ2-7; clone_size: .; cdr3_aa: CASSGPDRPYEQYF
v_call: TRBV3-1/TRBV3-2; j_call: TRBJ1-4; clone_size: .; cdr3_aa: CASSQVSRGENEKLFF
v_call: TRBV6-5; j_call: TRBJ1-6; clone_size: .; cdr3_aa: CASSTGALDNSPLHF
v_call: TRBV7-3; j_call: TRBJ2-5; clone_size: .; cdr3_aa: CASSPNREETQYF
v_call: TRBV7-2; j_call: TRBJ2-5; clone_size: .; cdr3_aa: CASSLGLFQETQYF
v_call: TRBV10-3; j_call: TRBJ2-2; clone_size: .; cdr3_aa: CAISGQGANTGELFF
v_call: TRBV19; j_call: TRBJ1-1; clone_size: once; cdr3_aa: CASSLISGNTEAFF
v_call: TRBV2; j_call: TRBJ2-5; clone_size: .; cdr3_aa: CASSVTGTSVETQYF
v_call: TRBV10-3; j_call: TRBJ1-1; clone_size: .; cdr3_aa: CAISDSGSTEAFF
v_call: TRBV7-9; j_call: TRBJ1-2; clone_size: .; cdr3_aa: CASSSTGGAKYGYTF
v_call: TRBV7-3; j_call: TRBJ1-1; clone_size: once; cdr3_aa: CASSRRGLNTEAFF
v_call: TRBV5-1; j_call: TRBJ2-3; clone_size: once; cdr3_aa: CASSLGLAGGTDTQYF
v_call: TRBV18; j_call: TRBJ1-2; clone_size: .; cdr3_aa: CASSPPGQGFYGYTF
v_call: TRBV5-1; j_call: TRBJ2-7; clone_size: .; cdr3_aa: CASSPPGSGSDEQYF
v_call: TRBV7-2; j_call: TRBJ1-1; clone_size: .; cdr3_aa: CASSLRGWGGNTEAFF
v_call: TRBV10-3; j_call: TRBJ1-4; clone_size: .; cdr3_aa: CAISAGGGVAEKLFF
v_call: TRBV20-1; j_call: TRBJ2-7; clone_size: .; cdr3_aa: CSASNRVEQYF
v_call: TRBV12-5; j_call: TRBJ2-1; clone_size: .; cdr3_aa: CASGSPSTGFRNNEQFF
v_call: TRBV7-2; j_call: TRBJ1-5; clone_size: .; cdr3_aa: CASSLGQRKPQHF
v_call: TRBV5-4; j_call: TRBJ2-3; clone_size: .; cdr3_aa: CASSRELTDTQYF
v_call: TRBV10-3; j_call: TRBJ2-3; clone_size: .; cdr3_aa: CAISELIQGGTDTQYF
v_call: TRBV5-4; j_call: TRBJ2-7; clone_size: once; cdr3_aa: CASSPRTGKNEQYF
v_call: TRBV6-5; j_call: TRBJ2-3; clone_size: .; cdr3_aa: CASNPTGSTDTQYF
v_call: TRBV18; j_call: TRBJ1-1; clone_size: .; cdr3_aa: CASSEGQRDTEAFF
v_call: TRBV6-5; j_call: TRBJ2-7; clone_size: .; cdr3_aa: CASSPRLAGVYEQYF
v_call: TRBV24-1; j_call: TRBJ2-1; clone_size: .; cdr3_aa: CATSDSRGQAYNEQFF
v_call: TRBV21-1; j_call: TRBJ2-3; clone_size: .; cdr3_aa: CASSKTGQGCDTQYF
v_call: TRBV2; j_call: TRBJ2-7; clone_size: .; cdr3_aa: CASRLNRLAGETEQYF
v_call: TRBV5-4; j_call: TRBJ2-5; clone_size: .; cdr3_aa: CASSSPGSLSETQYF
v_call: TRBV15; j_call: TRBJ2-3; clone_size: .; cdr3_aa: CATSRPLGGGPDTQYF
v_call: TRBV7-8; j_call: TRBJ1-1; clone_size: .; cdr3_aa: CASSSLGTGMAFF
v_call: TRBV4-1; j_call: TRBJ2-1; clone_size: large; cdr3_aa: CASSQRGLLHNEQFF
v_call: TRBV6-1; j_call: TRBJ1-5; clone_size: .; cdr3_aa: CASREGAFNQPQHF
v_call: TRBV6-4; j_call: TRBJ2-1; clone_size: .; cdr3_aa: CASSPTSGGYNEQFF
v_call: TRBV29-1; j_call: TRBJ2-7; clone_size: .; cdr3_aa: CSAWTETYEQYF
v_call: TRBV15; j_call: TRBJ2-3; clone_size: .; cdr3_aa: CATSRDQEADTQYF
v_call: TRBV14; j_call: TRBJ2-5; clone_size: once; cdr3_aa: CASSQARGQETQYF
v_call: TRBV11-1; j_call: TRBJ2-7; clone_size: few; cdr3_aa: CASSFPGDIYEQYF
v_call: TRBV14; j_call: TRBJ2-3; clone_size: .; cdr3_aa: CASSPLLTGVVLTDTQYF
v_call: TRBV6-6; j_call: TRBJ1-5; clone_size: .; cdr3_aa: CASSYLAGVSQPQHF
v_call: TRBV30; j_call: TRBJ1-2; clone_size: .; cdr3_aa: CAWSVPRRGYTF
v_call: TRBV29-1; j_call: TRBJ2-7; clone_size: .; cdr3_aa: CSVEIPDRANEQYF